The rows below give T cell receptor beta chains drawn from one sample of a study of OX40 agonist ivuxolimab in advanced cancers. The protocol was immunoSEQ multiplex PCR, while the TCRdb copy is restricted to in-frame clones and leaves out a portion. Of some 80,000 clones listed, about 92% were seen once; the top ten hold approximately 4.8%. The specimen was CD4+ or CD8+ T cells sorted from blood, collected in a trial of the OX40 agonist ivuxolimab. The source of these receptors is an adult with an advanced solid tumor such as melanoma, head and neck, liver or kidney cancer. The CDR3 runs from the conserved cysteine through the conserved F or W. The order of the fields is CDR3 length, V gene, D gene, J gene, clone size, CDR3 protein, CDR3 DNA. D genes are given only for firm matches. Clone sizes are given selectively: once, few, many, or a class where the clone is expanded.

len: 12
v_gene: TRBV28
d_gene: .
j_gene: TRBJ1-2
abundance: .
CDR3aa: CASSPGPYGYTF
CDR3nt: TGTGCTAGCAGTCCCGGGCCCTATGGCTACACCTTC

len: 13
v_gene: TRBV28
d_gene: .
j_gene: TRBJ1-4
abundance: .
CDR3aa: CASRLGGTEKLFF
CDR3nt: TGTGCCAGCAGATTAGGGGGTACTGAAAAACTGTTTTTT

len: 14
v_gene: TRBV27
d_gene: .
j_gene: TRBJ2-7
abundance: .
CDR3aa: CASSPVAGAYEQYF
CDR3nt: TGTGCCAGCAGCCCGGTGGCCGGTGCCTACGAGCAGTACTTC

len: 13
v_gene: TRBV14
d_gene: .
j_gene: TRBJ2-1
abundance: .
CDR3aa: CASTQGLRNEQFF
CDR3nt: TGTGCCAGCACCCAAGGGTTGAGAAATGAGCAGTTCTTC

len: 11
v_gene: TRBV29-1
d_gene: .
j_gene: TRBJ1-4
abundance: once
CDR3aa: CSVSQNEKLFF
CDR3nt: TGCAGCGTTTCCCAGAATGAAAAACTGTTTTTT

len: 12
v_gene: TRBV18
d_gene: .
j_gene: TRBJ1-1
abundance: .
CDR3aa: CASLWETTEAFF
CDR3nt: TGTGCCAGCTTATGGGAAACCACTGAAGCTTTCTTT

len: 14
v_gene: TRBV5-1
d_gene: TRBD2
j_gene: TRBJ2-1
abundance: .
CDR3aa: CASRLAGGYNEQFF
CDR3nt: TGCGCCAGCAGGCTAGCGGGAGGTTACAATGAGCAGTTCTTC

len: 14
v_gene: TRBV27
d_gene: .
j_gene: TRBJ2-7
abundance: .
CDR3aa: CASSRQYRTYEQYF
CDR3nt: TGTGCCAGCAGCAGACAGTATCGAACCTACGAGCAGTACTTC

len: 13
v_gene: TRBV5-8
d_gene: .
j_gene: TRBJ2-5
abundance: .
CDR3aa: CASSFTGRETQYF
CDR3nt: TGTGCCAGCAGCTTCACGGGGAGAGAGACCCAGTACTTC

len: 16
v_gene: TRBV28
d_gene: TRBD2
j_gene: TRBJ2-7
abundance: .
CDR3aa: CASSLSGLAGGYEQYF
CDR3nt: TGTGCCAGCAGTTTAAGCGGACTAGCGGGGGGCTACGAGCAGTACTTC

len: 14
v_gene: TRBV15
d_gene: .
j_gene: TRBJ1-2
abundance: once
CDR3aa: CATSRGGDGYGYTF
CDR3nt: TGTGCCACCAGCAGAGGAGGGGACGGGTATGGCTACACCTTC

len: 14
v_gene: TRBV7-2
d_gene: .
j_gene: TRBJ2-7
abundance: .
CDR3aa: CASSLVGGTNEQYF
CDR3nt: TGTGCCAGCAGCTTAGTCGGGGGAACCAACGAGCAGTACTTC

len: 10
v_gene: TRBV20-1
d_gene: .
j_gene: TRBJ2-1
abundance: .
CDR3aa: CSARTHEQFF
CDR3nt: TGCAGTGCTAGAACGCATGAGCAGTTCTTC

len: 13
v_gene: TRBV19
d_gene: .
j_gene: TRBJ2-3
abundance: .
CDR3aa: CASSGRQTDTQYF
CDR3nt: TGTGCCAGTAGTGGCCGACAAACAGATACGCAGTATTTT

len: 12
v_gene: TRBV7-2
d_gene: .
j_gene: TRBJ2-1
abundance: once
CDR3aa: CASSHILNEQFF
CDR3nt: TGTGCCAGCAGCCACATCCTAAATGAGCAGTTCTTC

len: 15
v_gene: TRBV28
d_gene: .
j_gene: TRBJ1-3
abundance: .
CDR3aa: CASSLVGQGGNTIYF
CDR3nt: TGTGCCAGCAGTTTAGTGGGTCAGGGAGGAAACACCATATATTTT

len: 14
v_gene: TRBV2
d_gene: .
j_gene: TRBJ1-4
abundance: .
CDR3aa: CASSVATGAGKLFF
CDR3nt: TGTGCCAGCAGTGTGGCTACGGGGGCTGGAAAACTGTTTTTT

len: 15
v_gene: TRBV7-2
d_gene: .
j_gene: TRBJ2-3
abundance: once
CDR3aa: CASSLAFLTADTQYF
CDR3nt: TGTGCCAGCAGCTTAGCCTTTCTAACAGCAGATACGCAGTATTTT

len: 17
v_gene: TRBV15
d_gene: .
j_gene: TRBJ2-3
abundance: .
CDR3aa: CATSRSPPSFLGDTQYF
CDR3nt: TGTGCCACCAGCAGATCTCCCCCTAGCTTTTTGGGAGATACGCAGTATTTT

len: 14
v_gene: TRBV19
d_gene: TRBD1
j_gene: TRBJ1-1
abundance: .
CDR3aa: CASSSQGARTEAFF
CDR3nt: TGTGCCAGTAGCTCACAGGGGGCGAGGACTGAAGCTTTCTTT

len: 15
v_gene: TRBV6-4
d_gene: TRBD2
j_gene: TRBJ2-1
abundance: .
CDR3aa: CASSDPTSGNNEQFF
CDR3nt: TGTGCCAGCAGTGACCCGACTAGCGGGAACAATGAGCAGTTCTTC

len: 13
v_gene: TRBV7-2
d_gene: .
j_gene: TRBJ1-1
abundance: .
CDR3aa: CASSLAQRGWAFF
CDR3nt: TGTGCCAGCAGCTTAGCGCAGCGAGGGTGGGCTTTCTTT

len: 14
v_gene: TRBV9
d_gene: TRBD2
j_gene: TRBJ2-5
abundance: .
CDR3aa: CASSVLAGGETQYF
CDR3nt: TGTGCCAGCAGCGTACTAGCGGGAGGAGAGACCCAGTACTTC

len: 14
v_gene: TRBV30
d_gene: TRBD2
j_gene: TRBJ2-1
abundance: .
CDR3aa: CAWSVVGRLNEQFF
CDR3nt: TGTGCCTGGAGTGTGGTCGGGAGGCTAAATGAGCAGTTCTTC

len: 13
v_gene: TRBV7-8
d_gene: .
j_gene: TRBJ1-1
abundance: .
CDR3aa: CASSPPPAPTAFF
CDR3nt: TGTGCCAGCAGCCCCCCCCCGGCGCCTACGGCTTTCTTT

len: 15
v_gene: TRBV19
d_gene: TRBD2
j_gene: TRBJ2-1
abundance: .
CDR3aa: CASRKLGTTSNEQFF
CDR3nt: TGTGCCAGTAGAAAACTCGGGACTACCTCCAATGAGCAGTTCTTC

len: 13
v_gene: TRBV18
d_gene: .
j_gene: TRBJ2-7
abundance: .
CDR3aa: CASSDSGGYEQYF
CDR3nt: TGTGCCAGCTCCGACAGTGGAGGCTACGAGCAGTACTTC

len: 15
v_gene: TRBV30
d_gene: TRBD2
j_gene: TRBJ2-1
abundance: .
CDR3aa: CAWTRGRGDYNEQFF
CDR3nt: TGTGCCTGGACCAGAGGGCGGGGGGACTACAATGAGCAGTTCTTC

len: 15
v_gene: TRBV18
d_gene: .
j_gene: TRBJ2-1
abundance: .
CDR3aa: CASSPVRSGTEEQFF
CDR3nt: TGTGCCAGCTCACCAGTTCGGTCAGGGACGGAGGAGCAGTTCTTC

len: 14
v_gene: TRBV6-5
d_gene: TRBD2
j_gene: TRBJ2-7
abundance: .
CDR3aa: CASSYGSGSYEQYF
CDR3nt: TGTGCCAGCAGTTACGGGAGCGGGAGCTACGAGCAGTACTTC

len: 14
v_gene: TRBV9
d_gene: .
j_gene: TRBJ1-1
abundance: .
CDR3aa: CASSADSLNTEAFF
CDR3nt: TGTGCCAGCAGCGCGGACAGTTTGAACACTGAAGCTTTCTTT

len: 14
v_gene: TRBV27
d_gene: .
j_gene: TRBJ1-1
abundance: .
CDR3aa: CASSYRQFRSEAFF
CDR3nt: TGTGCCAGCAGCTACCGACAGTTTCGATCAGAAGCTTTCTTT

len: 17
v_gene: TRBV5-6
d_gene: .
j_gene: TRBJ2-6
abundance: .
CDR3aa: CASNNRAFSSGANVLTF
CDR3nt: TGTGCCAGCAACAATCGGGCCTTCAGCTCTGGGGCCAACGTCCTGACTTTC

len: 15
v_gene: TRBV11-2
d_gene: .
j_gene: TRBJ2-6
abundance: .
CDR3aa: CASSRRIGGANVLTF
CDR3nt: TGTGCCAGCAGTCGTCGTATAGGGGGGGCCAACGTCCTGACTTTC

len: 14
v_gene: TRBV19
d_gene: .
j_gene: TRBJ2-2
abundance: .
CDR3aa: CASSALRNTGELFF
CDR3nt: TGTGCCAGTAGTGCACTCAGGAACACCGGGGAGCTGTTTTTT

len: 15
v_gene: TRBV6-5
d_gene: TRBD2
j_gene: TRBJ2-5
abundance: .
CDR3aa: CASSRTSTYAETQYF
CDR3nt: TGTGCCAGCAGTCGGACTAGCACTTATGCGGAGACCCAGTACTTC

len: 14
v_gene: TRBV7-9
d_gene: .
j_gene: TRBJ1-2
abundance: .
CDR3aa: CASSLGQANYGYTF
CDR3nt: TGTGCCAGCAGCTTAGGACAGGCGAACTATGGCTACACCTTC

len: 12
v_gene: TRBV11-2
d_gene: .
j_gene: TRBJ2-3
abundance: .
CDR3aa: CASSRARDTQYF
CDR3nt: TGTGCCAGCAGCCGTGCGAGGGATACGCAGTATTTT

len: 15
v_gene: TRBV2
d_gene: TRBD1
j_gene: TRBJ2-5
abundance: .
CDR3aa: CASLLRDRLQETQYF
CDR3nt: TGTGCCAGCCTCCTTCGGGACAGACTTCAAGAGACCCAGTACTTC

len: 13
v_gene: TRBV11-2
d_gene: .
j_gene: TRBJ2-7
abundance: .
CDR3aa: CASSLDRVYEQYF
CDR3nt: TGTGCCAGCAGCTTAGACAGGGTGTACGAGCAGTACTTC

len: 14
v_gene: TRBV7-9
d_gene: TRBD1
j_gene: TRBJ2-1
abundance: .
CDR3aa: CASSWGQAYNEQFF
CDR3nt: TGTGCCAGCAGCTGGGGACAGGCCTACAATGAGCAGTTCTTC

len: 17
v_gene: TRBV7-2
d_gene: TRBD2
j_gene: TRBJ2-5
abundance: .
CDR3aa: CASSLESLGGRGKTQYF
CDR3nt: TGTGCCAGCAGCTTAGAGAGCTTGGGCGGGAGGGGGAAGACCCAGTACTTC

len: 14
v_gene: TRBV6-1
d_gene: .
j_gene: TRBJ1-2
abundance: .
CDR3aa: CASRYRVESYGYTF
CDR3nt: TGTGCCAGCAGGTACAGGGTTGAGTCCTATGGCTACACCTTC

len: 11
v_gene: TRBV6-6
d_gene: .
j_gene: TRBJ1-3
abundance: .
CDR3aa: CASTPGNTIYF
CDR3nt: TGTGCCAGCACCCCTGGAAACACCATATATTTT

len: 15
v_gene: TRBV27
d_gene: TRBD2
j_gene: TRBJ2-7
abundance: few
CDR3aa: CASSFRVAGGYEQYF
CDR3nt: TGTGCCAGCAGTTTCAGAGTAGCGGGAGGTTACGAGCAGTACTTC

len: 15
v_gene: TRBV5-1
d_gene: TRBD2
j_gene: TRBJ2-1
abundance: .
CDR3aa: CASSLALAGLDEQFF
CDR3nt: TGCGCCAGCAGCTTGGCCCTAGCGGGACTGGATGAGCAGTTCTTC

len: 14
v_gene: TRBV7-3
d_gene: .
j_gene: TRBJ2-6
abundance: .
CDR3aa: CASSSASGANVLTF
CDR3nt: TGTGCCAGCAGCTCAGCCTCTGGGGCCAACGTCCTGACTTTC

len: 15
v_gene: TRBV7-9
d_gene: .
j_gene: TRBJ1-6
abundance: .
CDR3aa: CASSLGTELNSPLHF
CDR3nt: TGTGCCAGCAGCCTCGGGACGGAGCTAAATTCACCCCTCCACTTT

len: 14
v_gene: TRBV28
d_gene: .
j_gene: TRBJ1-3
abundance: .
CDR3aa: CASSLFVSGNTIYF
CDR3nt: TGTGCCAGCAGTTTATTTGTCTCTGGAAACACCATATATTTT

len: 11
v_gene: TRBV20-1
d_gene: .
j_gene: TRBJ2-5
abundance: .
CDR3aa: CSASSDHRTYF
CDR3nt: TGCAGTGCTAGTTCGGACCACCGTACGTACTTC

len: 16
v_gene: TRBV25-1
d_gene: .
j_gene: TRBJ1-6
abundance: .
CDR3aa: CASSEAAGHLNSPLHF
CDR3nt: TGTGCCAGCAGTGAGGCCGCGGGACACCTTAATTCACCCCTCCACTTT

len: 14
v_gene: TRBV7-2
d_gene: .
j_gene: TRBJ2-3
abundance: .
CDR3aa: CASSLDSSTDTQYF
CDR3nt: TGTGCCAGCAGCTTAGATAGCAGCACAGATACGCAGTATTTT

len: 14
v_gene: TRBV18
d_gene: TRBD1
j_gene: TRBJ1-5
abundance: .
CDR3aa: CASSPRDREQPQHF
CDR3nt: TGTGCCAGCTCACCCCGGGACAGGGAACAGCCCCAGCATTTT

len: 10
v_gene: TRBV30
d_gene: TRBD2
j_gene: TRBJ2-3
abundance: .
CDR3aa: CASGVDTQYF
CDR3nt: TGTGCGAGCGGGGTTGATACGCAGTATTTT

len: 13
v_gene: TRBV6-1
d_gene: .
j_gene: TRBJ2-7
abundance: once
CDR3aa: CASSERRVYEQYF
CDR3nt: TGTGCCAGCAGCGAACGTAGGGTCTACGAGCAGTACTTC